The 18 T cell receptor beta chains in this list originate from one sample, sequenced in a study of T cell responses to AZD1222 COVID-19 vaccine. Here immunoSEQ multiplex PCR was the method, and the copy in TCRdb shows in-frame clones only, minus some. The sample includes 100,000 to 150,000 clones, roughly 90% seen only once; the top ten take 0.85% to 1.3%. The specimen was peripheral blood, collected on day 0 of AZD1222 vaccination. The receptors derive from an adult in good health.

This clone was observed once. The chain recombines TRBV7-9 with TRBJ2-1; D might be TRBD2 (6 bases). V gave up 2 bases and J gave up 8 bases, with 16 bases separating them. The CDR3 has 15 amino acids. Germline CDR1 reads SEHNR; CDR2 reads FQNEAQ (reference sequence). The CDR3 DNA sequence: TGTGCCAGCAGCTTACTGGCGGGAAGGCGGGATGAGCAGTTCTTC. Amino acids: CASSLLAGRRDEQFF.

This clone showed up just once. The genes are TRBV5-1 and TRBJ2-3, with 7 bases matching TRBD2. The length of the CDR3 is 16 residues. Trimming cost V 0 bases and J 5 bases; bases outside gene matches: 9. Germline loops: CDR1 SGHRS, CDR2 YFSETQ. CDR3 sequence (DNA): TGCGCCAGCAGCTTGGGGGTGGGAGGGCCGGAAGATACGCAGTATTTT. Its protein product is CASSLGVGGPEDTQYF.

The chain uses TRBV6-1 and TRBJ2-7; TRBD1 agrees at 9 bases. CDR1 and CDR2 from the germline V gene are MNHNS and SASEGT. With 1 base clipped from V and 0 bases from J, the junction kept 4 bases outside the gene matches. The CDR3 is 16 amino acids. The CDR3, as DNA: TGTGCCAGCAGTGAAGAAGCGGACAGGGGCTCCTACGAGCAGTACTTC. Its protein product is CASSEEADRGSYEQYF.

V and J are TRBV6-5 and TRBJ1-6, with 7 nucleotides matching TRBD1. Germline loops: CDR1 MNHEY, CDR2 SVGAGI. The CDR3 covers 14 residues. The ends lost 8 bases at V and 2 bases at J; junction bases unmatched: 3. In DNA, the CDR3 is TGTGCCAGCTCGACAGGGACCTATAATTCACCCCTCCACTTT. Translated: CASSTGTYNSPLHF.

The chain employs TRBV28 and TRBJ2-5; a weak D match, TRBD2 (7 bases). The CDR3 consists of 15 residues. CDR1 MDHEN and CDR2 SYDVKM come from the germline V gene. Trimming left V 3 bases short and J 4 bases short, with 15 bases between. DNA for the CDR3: TGTGCCAGCAGTTTCTGGCAGGGGAGGGGAGAGACCCAGTACTTC. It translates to CASSFWQGRGETQYF.

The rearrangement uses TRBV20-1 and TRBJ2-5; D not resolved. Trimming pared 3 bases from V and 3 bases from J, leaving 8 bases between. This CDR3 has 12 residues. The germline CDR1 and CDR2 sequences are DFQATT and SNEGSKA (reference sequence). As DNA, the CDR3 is TGCAGTGCTAGTGGCCAGGAAGAGACCCAGTACTTC. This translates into CSASGQEETQYF.

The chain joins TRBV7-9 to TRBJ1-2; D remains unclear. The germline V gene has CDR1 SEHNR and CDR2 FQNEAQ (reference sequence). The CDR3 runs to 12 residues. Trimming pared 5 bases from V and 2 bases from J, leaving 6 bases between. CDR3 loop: CASSDTNYGYTF. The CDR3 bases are TGTGCCAGCAGCGACACCAACTATGGCTACACCTTC.

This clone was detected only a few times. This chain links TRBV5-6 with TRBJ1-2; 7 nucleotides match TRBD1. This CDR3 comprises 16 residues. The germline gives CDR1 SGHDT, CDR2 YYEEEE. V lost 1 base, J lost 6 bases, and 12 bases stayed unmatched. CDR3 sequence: CASSLNLAGGKHGYTF. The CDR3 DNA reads TGTGCCAGCAGCTTGAACTTGGCAGGGGGAAAGCATGGCTACACCTTC.

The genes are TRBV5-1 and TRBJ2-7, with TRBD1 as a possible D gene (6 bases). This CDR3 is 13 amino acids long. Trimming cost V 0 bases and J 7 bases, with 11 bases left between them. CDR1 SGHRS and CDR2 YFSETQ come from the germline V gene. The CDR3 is CASSLGSGEEQYF. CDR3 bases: TGCGCCAGCAGCTTGGGTTCAGGGGAAGAGCAGTACTTC.

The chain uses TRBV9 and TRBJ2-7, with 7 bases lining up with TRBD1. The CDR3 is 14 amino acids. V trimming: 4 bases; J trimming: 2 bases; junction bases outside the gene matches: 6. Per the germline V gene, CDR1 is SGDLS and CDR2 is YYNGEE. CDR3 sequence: CASSLGQGAYEQYF. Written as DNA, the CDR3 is TGTGCCAGCAGCTTGGGGCAGGGGGCCTACGAGCAGTACTTC. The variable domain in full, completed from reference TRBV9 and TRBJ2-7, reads DSGVTQTPKHLITATGQRVTLRCSPRSGDLSVYWYQQSLDQGLQFLIQYYNGEERAKGNILERFSAQQFPDLHSELNLSSLELGDSALYFCASSLGQGAYEQYFGPGTRLTVT.

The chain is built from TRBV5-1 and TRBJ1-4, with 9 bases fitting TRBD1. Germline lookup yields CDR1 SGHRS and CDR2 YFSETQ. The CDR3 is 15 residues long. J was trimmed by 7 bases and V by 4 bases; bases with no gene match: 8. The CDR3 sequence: CASSTGQGWGEKLFF. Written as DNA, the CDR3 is TGCGCCAGCAGCACCGGACAGGGGTGGGGTGAAAAACTGTTTTTT. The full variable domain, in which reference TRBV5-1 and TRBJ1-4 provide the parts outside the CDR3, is KAGVTQTPRYLIKTRGQQVTLSCSPISGHRSVSWYQQTPGQGLQFLFEYFSETQRNKGNFPGRFSGRQFSNSRSEMNVSTLELGDSALYLCASSTGQGWGEKLFFGSGTQLSVL.

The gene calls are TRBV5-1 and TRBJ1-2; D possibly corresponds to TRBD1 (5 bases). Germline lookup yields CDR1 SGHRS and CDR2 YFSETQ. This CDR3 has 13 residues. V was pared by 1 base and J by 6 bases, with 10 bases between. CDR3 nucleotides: TGCGCCAGCAGCTTGACAGGCTCGGATGGCTACACCTTC. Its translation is CASSLTGSDGYTF.

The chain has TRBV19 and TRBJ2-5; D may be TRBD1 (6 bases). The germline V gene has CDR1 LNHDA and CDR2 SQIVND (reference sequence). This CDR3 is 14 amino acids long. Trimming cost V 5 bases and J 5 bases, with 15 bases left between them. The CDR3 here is CASSPGTSRETQYF. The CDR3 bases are TGTGCCAGTAGTCCCGGGACATCTAGGGAGACCCAGTACTTC.

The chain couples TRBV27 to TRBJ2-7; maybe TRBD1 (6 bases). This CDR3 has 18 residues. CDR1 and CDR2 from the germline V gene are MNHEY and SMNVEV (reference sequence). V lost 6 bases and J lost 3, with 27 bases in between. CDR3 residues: CASRPAHEPGQQSYEQYF. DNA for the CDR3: TGTGCCAGCAGGCCGGCCCACGAACCTGGACAGCAAAGCTACGAGCAGTACTTC.

The CDR3 DNA reads TGTGCCAGCAGCTTAATAGGGGCGGTCTATGGCTACACCTTC. This sequence encodes CASSLIGAVYGYTF. The gene calls are TRBV7-9 and TRBJ1-2; TRBD1 is a possible D gene (5 bases). This CDR3 contains 14 residues. V shed 2 bases and J shed 4 bases, with 11 bases lying between them. CDR1 SEHNR and CDR2 FQNEAQ come from the germline V gene (reference sequence). Full variable domain (outside the CDR3, taken from reference TRBV7-9 and TRBJ1-2): DTGVSQNPRHKITKRGQNVTFRCDPISEHNRLYWYRQTLGQGPEFLTYFQNEAQLEKSRLLSDRFSAERPKGSFSTLEIQRTEQGDSAMYLCASSLIGAVYGYTFGSGTRLTVV.

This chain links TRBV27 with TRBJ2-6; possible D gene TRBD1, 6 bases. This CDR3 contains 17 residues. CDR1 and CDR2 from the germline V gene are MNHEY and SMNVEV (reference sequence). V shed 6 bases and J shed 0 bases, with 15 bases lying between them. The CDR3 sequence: CASSRRDTASGANVLTF. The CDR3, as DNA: TGTGCCAGCAGCCGCCGGGACACCGCCTCTGGGGCCAACGTCCTGACTTTC.

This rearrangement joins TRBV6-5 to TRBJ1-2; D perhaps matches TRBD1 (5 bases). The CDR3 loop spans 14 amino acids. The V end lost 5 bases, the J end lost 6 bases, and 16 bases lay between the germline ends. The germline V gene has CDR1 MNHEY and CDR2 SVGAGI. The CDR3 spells CASSRDEGVDGYTF. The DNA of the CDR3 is TGTGCCAGCAGTCGAGACGAAGGGGTGGATGGCTACACCTTC.

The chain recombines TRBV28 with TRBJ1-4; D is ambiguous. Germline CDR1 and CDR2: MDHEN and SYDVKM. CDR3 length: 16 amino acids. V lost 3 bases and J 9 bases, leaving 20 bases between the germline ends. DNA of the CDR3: TGTGCCAGCAGTTTCCCAAGCCCCATTCGGGCCCAAAAACTGTTTTTT. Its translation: CASSFPSPIRAQKLFF.